Each of the 17 T cell receptor beta chains below was sequenced from the same sample in a study of T cell repertoires in cytomegalovirus infection. TCRdb analysed the reads with MiXCR anew, one entry per CDR3 protein. The repertoire holds 650,000 to 900,000 distinct CDR3 sequences, with over 25% as singletons. Which antigens these TCRs recognize remains unknown. The sample was cultured CD8+ T cells from PBMCs, taken from culture after CMV antigen stimulation. These receptors originate from a human donor in good health (CMV status not recorded). Some clones in this sample may be carry-over from other donors' samples.

The sample holds many counts of this clonotype. This sequence joins TRBV7-6 and TRBJ2-7; 7 positions match TRBD1. CDR1 SGHVS and CDR2 FNYEAQ come from the germline V gene. The ends lost 4 bases at V and 0 bases at J; junction bases unmatched: 9. This CDR3 contains 16 residues. The CDR3 coding sequence is TGTGCCAGCAGCTCTTACACAGGGGAAAGCTCCTACGAGCAGTACTTC. Encoded protein: CASSSYTGESSYEQYF.

This clonotype was counted a few times. The chain couples TRBV29-1 to TRBJ2-1, with 13 bases fitting TRBD2. With 5 bases clipped from V and 6 bases from J, the junction kept 16 bases outside the gene matches. Looked up from germline, CDR1 is SQVTM and CDR2 is ANQGSEA. CDR3 length: 18 residues. Here the CDR3 reads CSVRRIGLAGEASNEQFF. The CDR3 DNA is TGCAGCGTTCGGAGGATAGGACTAGCGGGGGAGGCGAGCAATGAGCAGTTCTTC.

This clonotype was seen more than once but under ten times. The rearrangement links TRBV6-5 to TRBJ1-2; unclear D gene. This CDR3 has 14 amino acids. The germline gives CDR1 MNHEY, CDR2 SVGAGI. With 2 bases removed from V and 6 bases from J, the gap between germline ends came to 13 bases. CDR3 region: CASSYAPGKDGYTF. DNA for the CDR3: TGTGCCAGCAGTTACGCCCCCGGGAAAGATGGCTACACCTTC.

V gene TRBV6-6 combines with J gene TRBJ2-1, with D maybe TRBD1 (5 bases). The CDR3 extends over 15 amino acids. V lost 11 bases and J lost 1, with 18 bases in between. Germline CDR1 reads MNHNY; CDR2 reads SVGAGI (reference sequence). CDR3 protein: CAVDLGVKSYNEQFF. As DNA, the CDR3 is TGTGCCGTGGATCTAGGGGTGAAATCCTACAATGAGCAGTTCTTC.

There are many counts of this clonotype. The chain joins TRBV7-2 to TRBJ2-5; perhaps TRBD1 as D (6 bases). V was trimmed by 5 bases and J by 1 base, leaving 11 bases between them. The germline V gene encodes CDR1 SGHTA and CDR2 FQGNSA. The CDR3 totals 14 residues. CDR3: CASSPRTVQETQYF. Here the CDR3 DNA reads TGTGCCAGCAGCCCTAGGACAGTCCAAGAGACCCAGTACTTC. The whole variable domain, filled in from reference TRBV7-2 and TRBJ2-5, reads GAGVSQSPSNKVTEKGKDVELRCDPISGHTALYWYRQSLGQGLEFLIYFQGNSAPDKSGLPSDRFSAERTGGSVSTLTIQRTQQEDSAVYLCASSPRTVQETQYFGPGTRLLVL.

The rearrangement links TRBV10-3 to TRBJ2-3; TRBD2 matches at 8 bases. The CDR3 has 16 residues. Looked up from germline, CDR1 is ENHRY and CDR2 is SYGVKD. V was clipped by 3 bases and J by 3 bases; unmatched bases: 8. CDR3 sequence reads: CAISDTRGGRTDTQYF. The CDR3 nucleotides are TGTGCCATCAGTGATACCCGGGGGGGCAGGACAGATACGCAGTATTTT.

This chain joins TRBV19 and TRBJ1-2; 8 positions match TRBD1. This CDR3 comprises 13 residues. After removal of 8 bases from V and 4 bases from J, the junction contained 6 bases not matched to a gene. Per the germline V gene, CDR1 is LNHDA and CDR2 is SQIVND (reference sequence). CDR3 in amino acids: CASVTGGGYGYTF. CDR3 nucleotide sequence: TGTGCCAGTGTCACAGGGGGAGGCTATGGCTACACCTTC.

Points on this clonotype: A much larger clone differs by one base, so this may be a read error. This CDR3 fails to terminate in the conserved phenylalanine or tryptophan, so it likely reflects a read error. The rearrangement joins TRBV6-5 to TRBJ1-2; 11 bases match TRBD1. The CDR3 runs to 18 residues. J gave up 8 bases and V 5 bases, and 19 bases lay outside the gene matches. CDR1 is MNHEY, CDR2 SVGAGI, per germline. CDR3 sequence: CASSPEPSLPGQGEGYTY. The DNA for the CDR3 is TGTGCCAGCAGTCCCGAGCCCTCTTTACCGGGACAGGGGGAAGGCTACACCTAC.

This clonotype showed up just a few times. The chain is built from TRBV19 and TRBJ2-1; no firm D call. With 3 bases removed from V and 5 bases from J, the gap between germline ends came to 5 bases. The CDR3 length is 12 residues. Germline loops: CDR1 LNHDA, CDR2 SQIVND (reference sequence). This CDR3 is CASSIVNNEQFF. The DNA for the CDR3 is TGTGCCAGTAGTATTGTTAACAATGAGCAGTTCTTC.

The rearrangement links TRBV29-1 to TRBJ1-2; D is unclear. Deletions cut 2 bases from V and 0 bases from J, with 4 bases between. The CDR3 runs to 12 residues. CDR1 is SQVTM, CDR2 ANQGSEA, per germline. The CDR3 coding sequence is TGCAGCGTTGAACATGCTAACTATGGCTACACCTTC. This gives the protein CSVEHANYGYTF.

This chain joins TRBV4-1 and TRBJ2-1; D unclear. CDR1 and CDR2 from the germline V gene are MGHRA and YSYEKL. Deletions cut 1 base from V and 8 bases from J, with 12 bases between. There are 14 residues in the CDR3. CDR3 in amino acids: CASSQGGWLYEQFF. For the CDR3, the DNA is TGCGCCAGCAGCCAAGGCGGCTGGCTCTATGAGCAGTTCTTC.

V is TRBV25-1 and J is TRBJ2-3; D gene unclear. The CDR3 is 12 amino acids. The germline V and J ends were trimmed by 3 bases and 4 bases, with 5 bases remaining between them. Germline V gene lookup returns CDR1 MGHDK and CDR2 SYGVNS. As DNA, the CDR3 is TGTGCCAGCAGTGAGGCCCCAGATACGCAGTATTTT. Amino acids: CASSEAPDTQYF.

This clonotype was picked up a small number of times. The chain joins TRBV15 to TRBJ1-1; TRBD1 matches 11 bases. CDR1 LNHNV and CDR2 YYDKDF come from the germline V gene (reference sequence). CDR3 length equals 17 residues. The trim removed 3 bases at V and 6 bases at J, leaving 12 bases unmatched. CDR3 DNA: TGTGCCACCAGCAGCGTCGGACAGGGGGCGTGGGGTTCTGAAGCTTTCTTT. This encodes CATSSVGQGAWGSEAFF.

This chain joins TRBV6-6 and TRBJ2-7; D is possibly TRBD1 (6 bases). Trimming removed 0 bases from V and 3 bases from J, with 12 bases in between. The CDR3 spans 15 residues. Germline V gene data show CDR1 as MNHNY and CDR2 as SVGAGI (reference sequence). The CDR3 bases are TGTGCCAGCAGTTACTCGAATGGGGGCGTCTACGAGCAGTACGTC. The encoded protein is CASSYSNGGVYEQYV.

V gene TRBV6-6 combines with J gene TRBJ2-7, with 11 positions matching TRBD1. Germline V gene lookup returns CDR1 MNHNY and CDR2 SVGAGI (reference sequence). V was pared by 5 bases and J by 3 bases, with 3 bases of the junction left unmatched. CDR3 length: 14 residues. The CDR3 region is CASSPGQGGYEQYV. The CDR3 coding sequence is TGTGCCAGCAGTCCGGGACAGGGGGGCTACGAGCAGTACGTC.

This clonotype was seen a single time. A much larger clone differs from this one at a single base, so this may be a read error. This chain links TRBV11-1 with TRBJ2-3; 11 nucleotides align to TRBD2. The J segment lost 0 bases and the V segment lost 3 bases, leaving 11 bases of the junction unmatched. The CDR3 has 19 amino acids. From germline, CDR1 is SGHAT and CDR2 FQDESV (reference sequence). This CDR3 reads CASSFSSGGSSTSTDTQYF. Written as DNA, the CDR3 is TGTGCCAGCAGCTTTTCTAGCGGGGGGTCTTCGACTAGCACAGATACGCAGTATTTT. Full variable domain (missing parts from reference TRBV11-1 and TRBJ2-3): EAEVAQSPRYKITEKSQAVAFWCDPISGHATLYWYRQILGQGPELLVQFQDESVVDDSQLPKDRFSAERLKGVDSTLKIQPAELGDSAMYLCASSFSSGGSSTSTDTQYFGPGTRLTVL.

This clonotype was counted only a few times. V usage is TRBV28 and J usage is TRBJ2-5; 9 bases are a match to TRBD2. This CDR3 spans 14 amino acids. Germline V gene data show CDR1 as MDHEN and CDR2 as SYDVKM. Trimming at V came to 10 bases and at J to 5 bases, leaving 11 bases not matched to a gene. The chain's CDR3 is CAISRSGGRETQYF. CDR3 sequence (DNA): TGTGCCATCTCTAGGAGCGGGGGGAGGGAGACCCAGTACTTC.